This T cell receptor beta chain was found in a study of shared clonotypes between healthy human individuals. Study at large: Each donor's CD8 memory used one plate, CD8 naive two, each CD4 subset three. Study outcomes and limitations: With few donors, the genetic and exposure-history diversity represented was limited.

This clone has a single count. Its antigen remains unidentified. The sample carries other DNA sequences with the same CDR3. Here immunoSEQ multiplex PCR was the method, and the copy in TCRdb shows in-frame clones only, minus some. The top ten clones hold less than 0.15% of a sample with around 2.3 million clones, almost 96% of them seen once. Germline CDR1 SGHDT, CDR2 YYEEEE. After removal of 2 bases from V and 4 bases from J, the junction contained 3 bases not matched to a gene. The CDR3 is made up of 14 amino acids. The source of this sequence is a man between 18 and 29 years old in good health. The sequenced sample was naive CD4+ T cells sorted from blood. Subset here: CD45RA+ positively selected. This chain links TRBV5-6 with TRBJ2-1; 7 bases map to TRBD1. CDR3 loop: CASSLGGLYNEQFF. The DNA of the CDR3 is TGTGCCAGCAGCTTAGGGGGCTTATACAATGAGCAGTTCTTC.